This TCR beta chain derives from a study of beta chain features in type 1 diabetes. Whole-study results and caveats: Shortening of TCRB CDR3s, moderate but significant, appeared in all four CD4+ subsets of Type 1 diabetes patients.

Losses at the gene ends were 4 bases for V and 5 bases for J; bases not matched to a gene: 8. This CDR3 comprises 15 residues. Germline V gene data show CDR1 as SQVTM and CDR2 as ANQGSEA. Points on this clone: Antigen specificity is unknown.

Sequencing targeted expressed TCRB transcripts, as all isolated RNA had been reverse transcribed. Here immunoSEQ multiplex PCR was the method, and the copy in TCRdb shows in-frame clones only, minus some. The sample records roughly 70,000 clones, around 49% being singletons. This TCR was sampled from a man aged 25 to 45 with type 1 diabetes. The sample was central memory CD4+ T cells from blood. The chain uses TRBV29-1 and TRBJ2-1, with 10 bases matching TRBD2. CDR3 region: CSVGRRLAGDNEQFF. DNA for the CDR3: TGCAGCGTTGGGCGGCGGCTAGCGGGGGACAATGAGCAGTTCTTC.